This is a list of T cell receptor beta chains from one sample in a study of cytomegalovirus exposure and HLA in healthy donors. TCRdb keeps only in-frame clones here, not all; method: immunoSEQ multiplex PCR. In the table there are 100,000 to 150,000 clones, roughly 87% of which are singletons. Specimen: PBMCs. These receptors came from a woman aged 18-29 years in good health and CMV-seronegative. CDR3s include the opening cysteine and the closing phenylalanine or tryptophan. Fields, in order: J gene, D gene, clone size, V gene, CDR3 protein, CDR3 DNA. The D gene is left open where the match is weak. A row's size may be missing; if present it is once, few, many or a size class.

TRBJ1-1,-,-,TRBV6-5,CASSYRGRAFF,TGTGCCAGCAGTTACAGGGGTAGGGCTTTCTTT
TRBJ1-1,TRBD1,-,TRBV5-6,CASSFTGTGGTEAFF,TGTGCCAGCAGCTTTACAGGGACAGGCGGGACTGAAGCTTTCTTT
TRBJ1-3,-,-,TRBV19,CAATPTADSSGNTIYF,TGTGCTGCCACCCCGACGGCGGATTCCTCTGGAAACACCATATATTTT
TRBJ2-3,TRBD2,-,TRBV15,CATTGTSGGPGYSTDTQYF,TGTGCCACCACCGGGACTAGCGGGGGGCCAGGATATTCCACAGATACGCAGTATTTT
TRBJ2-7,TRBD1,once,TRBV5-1,CASSITTGILGSEQYF,TGCGCCAGCAGCATAACGACAGGGATCCTGGGTAGTGAGCAGTACTTC
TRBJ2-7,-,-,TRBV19,CASAGMAESSYEQYF,TGTGCCAGTGCCGGTATGGCGGAGAGCTCCTACGAGCAGTACTTC
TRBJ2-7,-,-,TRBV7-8,CASSFLRESYEQYF,TGTGCCAGCAGCTTCCTCAGGGAAAGCTACGAGCAGTACTTC
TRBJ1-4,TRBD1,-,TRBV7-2,CASSGGGGTGREKLFF,TGTGCCAGCAGCGGGGGCGGAGGGACAGGGAGGGAAAAACTGTTTTTT
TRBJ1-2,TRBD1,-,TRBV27,CASSFLGTVTNYGYTF,TGTGCCAGCAGTTTCCTCGGGACAGTGACAAACTATGGCTACACCTTC
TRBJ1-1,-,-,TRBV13,CASSLGQLEAFF,TGTGCCAGCAGCTTAGGACAGCTTGAAGCTTTCTTT
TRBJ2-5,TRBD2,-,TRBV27,CASSYPLWEGIPKETQYF,TGTGCCAGCAGTTACCCCCTCTGGGAGGGAATACCGAAAGAGACCCAGTACTTC
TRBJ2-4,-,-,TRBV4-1,CASSPQANSANIQYF,TGCGCCAGCAGCCCGCAAGCCAATAGCGCAAACATTCAGTACTTC
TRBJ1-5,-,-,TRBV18,CASSPSGNQPQHF,TGTGCCAGCTCACCGTCAGGGAATCAGCCCCAGCATTTT
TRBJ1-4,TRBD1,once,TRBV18,CASSPDRVEIGKLFF,TGTGCCAGCTCACCCGACAGGGTCGAGATCGGAAAACTGTTTTTT
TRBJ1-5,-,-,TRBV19,CASSIVGLDQPQHF,TGTGCCAGTAGTATAGTCGGACTCGATCAGCCCCAGCATTTT